The 21 T cell receptor beta chains given below trace back to one sample, sequenced in a study of shared clonotypes between healthy human individuals. TCRdb's table, derived via immunoSEQ multiplex PCR, lists solely in-frame clones and lacks some. The repertoire includes a few hundred thousand clones, under 80% of them detected once, and approximately 10% sits in the top ten. Sequencing was performed on memory CD4+ T cells sorted from blood. The subset: CD45RA-negative fraction. Receptor source: a young man in good health.

With respect to this clone: Other nucleotide sequences from this sample produce the same CDR3. The chain has TRBV18 and TRBJ2-3; 7 bases align to TRBD2. The CDR3 has 15 residues. V was clipped by 3 bases and J by 0 bases; unmatched bases: 3. Germline CDR1 and CDR2: KGHSH and LQKENI. The CDR3 bases are TGTGCCAGCTCACCCCTAGCGGTTAGCACAGATACGCAGTATTTT. Translated, it gives CASSPLAVSTDTQYF.

This clone has just one count. The chain links TRBV5-1 to TRBJ2-7; D may be TRBD1 or TRBD2 (5 bases each). Trimming took 0 bases from V and 7 from J, leaving 17 bases between them. The CDR3 covers 15 residues. The V gene's germline CDR1 is SGHRS and CDR2 YFSETQ. DNA for the CDR3: TGCGCCAGCAGCTTGGAGACGGGACCCATAGGAGAGCAGTACTTC. It translates to CASSLETGPIGEQYF.

This clone has just a few counts. This may arise from a read error, as a much more abundant clone is one base away. Other nucleotide sequences from this sample produce the same CDR3. J is TRBJ2-5 and V is TRBV6-5, with TRBD1 identical over 8 bases. V gave up 3 bases and J gave up 5 bases; unmatched junction bases: 8. This CDR3 is built from 15 residues. Germline CDR1 reads MNHEY; CDR2 reads SVGAGI. The CDR3 sequence is CASSYRTGGQETQYF. CDR3 coding DNA: TGTGCCAGCAGTTATCGAACAGGGGGGCAGGAGACCCAGTACTTC.

This clone was recorded a few times. The J gene is TRBJ1-1, the V gene TRBV6-6; D is unresolved. V gave up 7 bases and J gave up 11 bases, with 20 bases separating them. The CDR3 length is 13 residues. Germline V gives CDR1 MNHNY, CDR2 SVGAGI (reference sequence). The CDR3 DNA reads as TGTGCCAGCACACGAGACCCCGAGGGAGTCGCTTTCTTT. It codes for CASTRDPEGVAFF.

This clone appeared once. The V call is TRBV10-1, the J call TRBJ2-7; D is possibly TRBD1 (6 bases). V was cut by 6 bases and J by 7 bases, with 10 bases left in between. From germline, CDR1 is WNHNN and CDR2 SYGVQD (reference sequence). The CDR3 sequence is 11 residues long. DNA for the CDR3: TGCGCCAGCAGAGGTGACAGGGAGCAGTACTTC. Translating gives CASRGDREQYF.

This clone was seen a handful of times. The gene calls are TRBV27 and TRBJ1-1; 10 bases map to TRBD1. With V trimmed by 4 bases and J by 2 bases, 10 bases remained unmatched. CDR3 size: 17 residues. The germline gives CDR1 MNHEY, CDR2 SMNVEV (reference sequence). As DNA, the CDR3 is TGTGCCAGCAGTTCCCTCGGACAGGGGGGGCTAAACACTGAAGCTTTCTTT. Its translation is CASSSLGQGGLNTEAFF.

This clone was detected many times. The J gene is TRBJ2-2, the V gene TRBV28; unclear D gene. Between the trimmed V and J ends, which lost 3 bases and 9 bases, there was a span of 8 bases. This CDR3 has 12 residues. The germline CDR1 and CDR2 sequences are MDHEN and SYDVKM. CDR3 sequence (DNA): TGTGCCAGCAGTTTGCGTTACAGGGAGCTGTTTTTT. Its protein product is CASSLRYRELFF.

The chain uses TRBV9 and TRBJ2-4; D might be TRBD2 (5 bases). This CDR3 has 17 amino acids. Trimming left V 0 bases short and J 6 bases short, with 19 bases between. Looked up from germline, CDR1 is SGDLS and CDR2 is YYNGEE. CDR3 sequence reads: CASSVESGWLAGNIQYF. CDR3 DNA sequence: TGTGCCAGCAGCGTAGAGTCCGGATGGCTAGCAGGAAACATTCAGTACTTC.

At least ten counts were recorded for this clone. This chain links TRBV5-4 with TRBJ2-3; 8 nucleotides line up with TRBD2. The CDR3 length is 15 residues. J was trimmed by 4 bases and V by 4 bases; bases with no gene match: 8. In germline, CDR1 is SGHNT, CDR2 YYREEE (reference sequence). The DNA of the CDR3 is TGTGCCAGCAGCGCTCGGGAGGGCCGAGCAGATACGCAGTATTTT. This codes for CASSAREGRADTQYF.

This chain uses TRBV27 with TRBJ2-1; TRBD1 matches 7 bases. The V gene end was trimmed by 4 bases and the J gene end by 9 bases; junction bases not matched to a gene: 12. Germline V gives CDR1 MNHEY, CDR2 SMNVEV (reference sequence). This CDR3 has 15 residues. The CDR3 DNA is TGTGCCAGCAGTTACGACAGGGTGCGGTTGGGTGAGCAGTTCTTC. Translated: CASSYDRVRLGEQFF.

V gene TRBV5-6 combines with J gene TRBJ2-5; 9 bases align to TRBD1. The CDR3 runs 13 residues. From germline, CDR1 is SGHDT and CDR2 YYEEEE. The V segment lost 6 bases and the J segment 4 bases; nucleotides outside the gene matches: 4. The CDR3 is CASTKTGGETQYF. DNA of the CDR3: TGTGCCAGCACCAAGACAGGGGGAGAGACCCAGTACTTC.

This chain connects TRBV10-3 to TRBJ1-2; 11 bases are a match to TRBD1. The CDR3 runs 15 residues. The ends lost 10 bases at V and 3 bases at J; junction bases unmatched: 10. CDR1 ENHRY and CDR2 SYGVKD come from the germline V gene. The CDR3, as DNA: TGTGCCAACTCCCCGGGGGGACAGGGGGACTATGGCTACACCTTC. Its protein product is CANSPGGQGDYGYTF.

The chain joins TRBV10-3 to TRBJ2-1, with D possibly being TRBD1 (6 bases). CDR3 size: 13 residues. The germline V gene has CDR1 ENHRY and CDR2 SYGVKD. The V and J ends lost 2 bases and 4 bases respectively, with 6 bases between them. This chain's CDR3 is CAISEDRYNEQFF. CDR3 in DNA: TGTGCCATCAGTGAGGACAGGTACAATGAGCAGTTCTTC.

The chain couples TRBV15 to TRBJ1-4; TRBD1 might be the D (6 bases). Germline CDR1 and CDR2: LNHNV and YYDKDF (reference sequence). The CDR3 runs 13 residues. Trimming cost V 6 bases and J 5 bases, with 10 bases left between them. The CDR3 is CATRRGQNEKLFF. CDR3 DNA sequence: TGTGCCACCAGGCGAGGACAGAATGAAAAACTGTTTTTT.

This rearrangement joins TRBV5-6 to TRBJ2-5; D possibly matches TRBD1 or TRBD2 (5 bases each). The J call may not be correct, given that the DNA end is closer to TRBJ2-7. The CDR3 runs to 15 residues. Looked up from germline, CDR1 is SGHDT and CDR2 is YYEEEE. DNA for the CDR3: TGTGCCAGCAGCGGGGCCGGAGGCGGAACCTACGAGCAGTACTTC. Translating gives CASSGAGGGTYEQYF.

In its sample, this clone was seen a few times. This rearrangement joins TRBV11-2 to TRBJ1-2, with a tentative D call TRBD1 (5 bases). V gave up 0 bases and J gave up 7 bases, with 12 bases separating them. Germline loops: CDR1 SGHAT, CDR2 FQNNGV. There are 14 residues in the CDR3. The CDR3 loop reads CASSLDRGRGGYTF. The CDR3, as DNA: TGTGCCAGCAGCTTAGACCGGGGGAGGGGTGGCTACACCTTC. The full variable domain, completed using reference TRBV11-2 and TRBJ1-2, is EAGVAQSPRYKIIEKRQSVAFWCNPISGHATLYWYQQILGQGPKLLIQFQNNGVVDDSQLPKDRFSAERLKGVDSTLKIQPAKLEDSAVYLCASSLDRGRGGYTFGSGTRLTVV.

This chain links TRBV6-5 with TRBJ2-3; the match to TRBD2 covers 8 bases. V gave up 5 bases and J gave up 3 bases; unmatched junction bases: 4. The germline CDR1 and CDR2 sequences are MNHEY and SVGAGI. CDR3 length: 14 amino acids. The CDR3 sequence: CASSRTSWTDTQYF. The CDR3 DNA sequence: TGTGCCAGCAGTCGGACTAGCTGGACAGATACGCAGTATTTT.

This clone has just one count. The V gene is TRBV19, the J gene TRBJ1-4; no clear D. In germline, CDR1 is LNHDA, CDR2 SQIVND (reference sequence). CDR3 length: 14 residues. Trimming cost V 3 bases and J 7 bases, with 12 bases left between them. The CDR3 sequence: CASSMREESEKLFF. The CDR3, as DNA: TGTGCCAGTAGTATGCGCGAAGAGAGTGAAAAACTGTTTTTT.

J is TRBJ2-5 and V is TRBV7-2; D is undetermined. The V end was cut by 2 bases, the J end by 5 bases, with 9 bases between. This CDR3 is 13 amino acids long. The germline gives CDR1 SGHTA, CDR2 FQGNSA. CDR3 nucleotides: TGTGCCAGCAGCTTAAGCCAGGTGGAGACCCAGTACTTC. Translated: CASSLSQVETQYF. Variable domain in full (rest from reference TRBV7-2 and TRBJ2-5): GAGVSQSPSNKVTEKGKDVELRCDPISGHTALYWYRQSLGQGLEFLIYFQGNSAPDKSGLPSDRFSAERTGGSVSTLTIQRTQQEDSAVYLCASSLSQVETQYFGPGTRLLVL.

The rearrangement joins TRBV29-1 to TRBJ1-3; tentative D call: TRBD1 (6 bases). Germline V gene sequence: CDR1 SQVTM, CDR2 ANQGSEA. The CDR3 is made up of 15 amino acids. The V and J ends lost 2 bases and 1 base respectively, with 12 bases between them. CDR3: CSVESVRGSGNTIYF. DNA of the CDR3: TGCAGCGTTGAATCAGTCAGGGGTTCTGGAAACACCATATATTTT.

This chain uses TRBV18 with TRBJ1-3; tentative D call: TRBD1 (6 bases). The germline V gene has CDR1 KGHSH and CDR2 LQKENI. V lost 2 bases, J lost 5 bases, and 16 bases lay in between. This CDR3 contains 16 residues. The CDR3 region is CASSPVRGDSRNTIYF. The CDR3 bases are TGTGCCAGCTCACCAGTCAGGGGTGATTCTCGAAACACCATATATTTT.